The clone carrying this T cell receptor beta chain was counted a few times. The data derive from a study of blood T cell repertoires in COVID-19. Study summary: T cells, B-cell-depleted T cells, or PBMCs supplied cDNA or gDNA.

The repertoire was sequenced with immunoSEQ multiplex PCR; TCRdb's copy has only in-frame clones and lacks some. The sample includes around 220,000 clones, about 81% of them seen just once. Patients from Seattle were sampled longitudinally, starting during active infection. Sequenced: peripheral blood. The TCR sequence derives from a woman aged 80 or older with COVID-19, enrolled during active disease.

The CDR3 loop is CASSSPGGDYGYTF. The CDR3 DNA follows: TGTGCCAGTAGTAGCCCAGGGGGTGACTATGGCTACACCTTC. The chain joins TRBV19 to TRBJ1-2, with 7 bases lining up with TRBD1. The ends lost 4 bases at V and 3 bases at J; junction bases unmatched: 5. The CDR3 spans 14 residues. CDR1 LNHDA and CDR2 SQIVND come from the germline V gene (reference sequence).